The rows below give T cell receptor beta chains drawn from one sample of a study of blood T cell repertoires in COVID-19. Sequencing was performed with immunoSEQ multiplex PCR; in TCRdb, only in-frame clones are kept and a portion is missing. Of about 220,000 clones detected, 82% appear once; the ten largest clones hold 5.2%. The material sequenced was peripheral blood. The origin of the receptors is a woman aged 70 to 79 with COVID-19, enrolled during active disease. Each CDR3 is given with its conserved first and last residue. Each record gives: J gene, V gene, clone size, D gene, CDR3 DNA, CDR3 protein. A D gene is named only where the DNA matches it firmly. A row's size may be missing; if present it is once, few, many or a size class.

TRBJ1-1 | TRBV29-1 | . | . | TGCAGCGTTGGGACAGACACTGAAGCTTTCTTT | CSVGTDTEAFF
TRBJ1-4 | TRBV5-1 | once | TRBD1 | TGCGCCAGCAGCATTGGACAGGGGGATGAAAAACTGTTTTTT | CASSIGQGDEKLFF
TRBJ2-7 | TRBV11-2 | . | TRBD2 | TGTGCCAGCAGCTCTAGCGGGAGGGCCGGAGAGCAGTACTTC | CASSSSGRAGEQYF
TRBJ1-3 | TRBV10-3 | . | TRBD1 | TGTGCCATCAGCGGACAGGGAGTGGGGACTGGAAACACCATATATTTT | CAISGQGVGTGNTIYF
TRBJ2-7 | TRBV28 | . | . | TGTGCCAGCAGTTTGACAGTCTACGAGCAGTACTTC | CASSLTVYEQYF
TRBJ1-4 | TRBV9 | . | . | TGTGCCAGCAGCGTAGGAGGCATGGCTGAAAAACTGTTTTTT | CASSVGGMAEKLFF
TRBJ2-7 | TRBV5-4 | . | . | TGTGCCAGCAGCGCGGCTCAGGGGAGGGGGTACGAGCAGTACTTC | CASSAAQGRGYEQYF
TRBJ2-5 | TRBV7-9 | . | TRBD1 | TGTGCCAGCAGCTCGGGACAGCAGTACCAAGAGACCCAGTACTTC | CASSSGQQYQETQYF
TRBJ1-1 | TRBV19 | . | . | TGTGCCAGTAGTACGTCAGTGAACACTGAAGCTTTCTTT | CASSTSVNTEAFF
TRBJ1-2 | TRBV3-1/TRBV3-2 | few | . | TGTGCCAGCAGCCAAGATCGTAGCGGGGTAGGAGGCTACACCTTC | CASSQDRSGVGGYTF
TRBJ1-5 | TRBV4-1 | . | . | TGCGCCAGCAGCCATTTCTTCGATCAGCCCCAGCATTTT | CASSHFFDQPQHF
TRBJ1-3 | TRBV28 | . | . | TGTGCCACCTTCTCTGGAAACACCATATATTTT | CATFSGNTIYF
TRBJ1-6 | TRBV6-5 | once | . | TGTGCCAGCCGCTCCAACAATAATTCACCCCTCCACTTT | CASRSNNNSPLHF
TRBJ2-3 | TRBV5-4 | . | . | TGTGCCAGCAGATCAAGGCCCGGGGAGGATACGCAGTATTTT | CASRSRPGEDTQYF
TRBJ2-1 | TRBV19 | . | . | TGTGCCAGTAGTATTCCCTCCAGCTCCTACAATGAGCAGTTCTTC | CASSIPSSSYNEQFF
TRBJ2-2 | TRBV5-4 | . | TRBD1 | TGTGCCAGCAGCCTACAGGGGGCGAACACCGGGGAGCTGTTTTTT | CASSLQGANTGELFF
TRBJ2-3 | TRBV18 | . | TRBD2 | TGTGCCAGCTCTCGACTAGCGGGAGGGCCGGATACGCAGTATTTT | CASSRLAGGPDTQYF
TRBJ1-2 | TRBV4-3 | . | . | TGCGCCAGCAGCCATGTCACAGGGTCAAACAACTATGGCTACACCTTC | CASSHVTGSNNYGYTF
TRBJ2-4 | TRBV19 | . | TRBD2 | TGTGCCAGTAGTAACCAGCGGGAGACCAGGAACATTCAGTACTTC | CASSNQRETRNIQYF
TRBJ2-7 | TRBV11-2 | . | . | TGTGCCAGCAGCTTAGGGCTAGCTGGTGTCTACGAGCAGTACTTC | CASSLGLAGVYEQYF